The 32 T cell receptor beta chains given below trace back to one sample, sequenced in a study of siplizumab effects on memory and regulatory T cells. The table came from immunoSEQ multiplex PCR; TCRdb's copy has only in-frame clones and leaves some out. The sample lists about 100,000 clones, 94% occurring once. Sample: non-Treg CD4+ T cells sorted from blood. These receptors were obtained from a human donor in good health.

This chain uses TRBV7-9 with TRBJ2-6; D is unclear. Germline loops: CDR1 SEHNR, CDR2 FQNEAQ (reference sequence). The CDR3 has 19 amino acids. The germline V and J ends were trimmed by 2 bases and 0 bases, with 17 bases remaining between them. CDR3 bases: TGTGCCAGCAGCTTACTGGTTTCAGGCCCTAGCTCTGGGGCCAACGTCCTGACTTTC. This gives the protein CASSLLVSGPSSGANVLTF.

The gene calls are TRBV2 and TRBJ2-1; a possible D gene is TRBD1 (6 bases). V was trimmed by 5 bases and J by 9 bases, leaving 14 bases between them. The CDR3 is 13 residues long. Germline V gives CDR1 SNHLY, CDR2 FYNNEI. The CDR3 protein is CASSPTGSSEQFF. The CDR3 DNA reads TGTGCCAGCAGTCCGACAGGAAGTAGTGAGCAGTTCTTC. The whole variable domain, filled in from reference TRBV2 and TRBJ2-1, reads EPEVTQTPSHQVTQMGQEVILRCVPISNHLYFYWYRQILGQKVEFLVSFYNNEISEKSEIFDDQFSVERPDGSNFTLKIRSTKLEDSAMYFCASSPTGSSEQFFGPGTRLTVL.

The chain carries TRBV11-3 and TRBJ2-7, with 13 bases matching TRBD2. V gave up 6 bases and J gave up 4 bases; unmatched junction bases: 3. The CDR3 is 14 residues long. Germline V gene sequence: CDR1 SGHNT, CDR2 YENEEA. CDR3 in amino acids: CASSRTSGSYEQYF. The CDR3 bases are TGTGCCAGCAGTAGGACTAGCGGGAGTTACGAGCAGTACTTC.

This chain joins TRBV18 and TRBJ1-1; a possible D gene is TRBD1 (6 bases). Germline V CDR1 and CDR2: KGHSH, LQKENI. Trimming left V 4 bases short and J 8 bases short, with 11 bases between. CDR3 length equals 12 residues. The CDR3 coding sequence is TGTGCCAGCTCACTTTCGGACAGAGAAGCTTTCTTT. Protein product: CASSLSDREAFF. Full variable domain (remainder filled in from reference TRBV18 and TRBJ1-1): NAGVMQNPRHLVRRRGQEARLRCSPMKGHSHVYWYRQLPEEGLKFMVYLQKENIIDESGMPKERFSAEFPKEGPSILRIQQVVRGDSAAYFCASSLSDREAFFGQGTRLTVV.

J is TRBJ2-5 and V is TRBV29-1; D remains unclear. V lost 4 bases and J 5 bases, leaving 11 bases between the germline ends. This CDR3 is built from 12 residues. Germline V gene data show CDR1 as SQVTM and CDR2 as ANQGSEA. DNA for the CDR3: TGCAGCGTTGTCTCTGAGATGGAGACCCAGTACTTC. It translates to CSVVSEMETQYF.

V and J are TRBV9 and TRBJ1-2, with 7 bases aligning to TRBD1. Germline CDR1 is SGDLS and CDR2 is YYNGEE. This CDR3 contains 15 residues. V was clipped by 4 bases and J by 7 bases; unmatched bases: 13. The chain's CDR3 is CASSITPTGPGGYTF. In nucleotides, the CDR3 is TGTGCCAGCAGCATCACCCCGACAGGGCCTGGTGGCTACACCTTC.

V usage is TRBV7-3 and J usage is TRBJ2-1; 8 bases align to TRBD2. V lost 3 bases, J lost 6 bases, and 4 bases stayed unmatched. In germline, CDR1 is SGHTA, CDR2 FQGTGA. This CDR3 contains 14 residues. CDR3 DNA sequence: TGTGCCAGCAGCTTTTTTGGGACTAGCAATGAGCAGTTCTTC. Translation: CASSFFGTSNEQFF.

The chain carries TRBV21-1 and TRBJ2-7. TRBV21-1 is classified as a pseudogene. The CDR3 is made up of 12 amino acids. The CDR3 is CASSKAGCEQYF. CDR3 in DNA: TGTGCCAGCAGCAAAGCGGGGTGCGAGCAGTACTTC.

The chain couples TRBV5-6 to TRBJ2-2; 8 nucleotides align to TRBD1. The trim removed 2 bases at V and 2 bases at J, leaving 2 bases unmatched. Per the germline V gene, CDR1 is SGHDT and CDR2 is YYEEEE. This CDR3 is 15 amino acids long. CDR3: CASSFDRGNTGELFF. CDR3 DNA sequence: TGTGCCAGCAGCTTTGACAGGGGCAACACCGGGGAGCTGTTTTTT.

This clone has just one count. This chain links TRBV4-2 with TRBJ1-5; the match to TRBD1 covers 8 bases. This CDR3 region has 16 residues. The V and J ends lost 0 bases and 7 bases, in that order; junction bases with no gene match: 8. CDR1 LGHNA and CDR2 YNFKEQ come from the germline V gene. The CDR3 region has the DNA TGTGCCAGCAGCCAAGATGGTGCAGGGGGCGTACAGCCCCAGCATTTT. Protein product: CASSQDGAGGVQPQHF.

The rearrangement joins TRBV28 to TRBJ1-1, with D perhaps matching TRBD1 (6 bases). Germline V gives CDR1 MDHEN, CDR2 SYDVKM. This CDR3 has 16 amino acids. Trimming left V 3 bases short and J 0 bases short, with 14 bases between. In DNA, the CDR3 is TGTGCCAGCAGTTTGGGGGCAGCATTGATGAACACTGAAGCTTTCTTT. Its translation is CASSLGAALMNTEAFF. Looking up the rest from reference TRBV28 and TRBJ1-1 gives the full variable domain: DVKVTQSSRYLVKRTGEKVFLECVQDMDHENMFWYRQDPGLGLRLIYFSYDVKMKEKGDIPEGYSVSREKKERFSLILESASTNQTSMYLCASSLGAALMNTEAFFGQGTRLTVV.

J is TRBJ2-1 and V is TRBV2, with unresolved D. CDR1 is SNHLY and CDR2 is FYNNEI in the germline V gene. The CDR3 loop spans 10 amino acids. Deletions cut 8 bases from V and 4 bases from J, with 3 bases between. In DNA form, the CDR3 reads TGTGCCAGCGGATACAATGAGCAGTTCTTC. Translation: CASGYNEQFF.

The chain is built from TRBV5-8 and TRBJ1-4; 7 nucleotides align to TRBD1. From germline, CDR1 is SGHTS and CDR2 YDEGEE. V shed 4 bases and J 5 bases; nucleotides not matched to a gene: 5. This CDR3 has 14 amino acids. The CDR3 spells CASSPDRSNEKLFF. The DNA for the CDR3 is TGTGCCAGCAGCCCGGACAGGAGCAATGAAAAACTGTTTTTT.

V is TRBV19 and J is TRBJ2-1; 10 nucleotides match TRBD1. The germline V gene encodes CDR1 LNHDA and CDR2 SQIVND (reference sequence). The ends lost 8 bases at V and 6 bases at J; junction bases unmatched: 7. CDR3 length: 14 residues. CDR3 region: CASGFRDRGNEQFF. In nucleotides, the CDR3 is TGTGCCAGTGGATTCCGGGACAGGGGCAATGAGCAGTTCTTC.

This chain connects TRBV28 to TRBJ2-5; TRBD1 agrees at 11 bases. V was clipped by 1 base and J by 11 bases; unmatched bases: 3. Germline V lookup: CDR1 MDHEN, CDR2 SYDVKM. The length of the CDR3 is 13 residues. CDR3 region: CASSLSDRGQQYF. The DNA of the CDR3 is TGTGCCAGCAGTTTATCGGACAGGGGGCAGCAGTACTTC.

CDR3 sequence (DNA): TGTGCCAGCCATGGACAGTATGGAAACACCATATATTTT. This translates into CASHGQYGNTIYF. The chain links TRBV19 to TRBJ1-3; possibly TRBD1 for D (6 bases). Germline CDR1 reads LNHDA; CDR2 reads SQIVND (reference sequence). Between the trimmed V and J ends, which lost 9 bases and 3 bases, there was a span of 12 bases. This CDR3 comprises 13 residues.

This clone was counted a single time. The chain combines TRBV6-6 with TRBJ1-2, with TRBD1 as a possible D gene (5 bases). Per germline, CDR1 MNHNY and CDR2 SVGAGI (reference sequence). This CDR3 region has 13 residues. Trimming pared 5 bases from V and 1 base from J, leaving 8 bases between. The CDR3 reads CASSQTDNYGYTF. The CDR3 DNA follows: TGTGCCAGCAGTCAGACAGATAACTATGGCTACACCTTC.

The chain joins TRBV19 to TRBJ2-3, with 8 positions matching TRBD2. The germline gives CDR1 LNHDA, CDR2 SQIVND (reference sequence). This CDR3 contains 15 residues. With 10 bases clipped from V and 2 bases from J, the junction kept 11 bases outside the gene matches. CDR3 region: CATSSLAGTTDTQYF. CDR3 nucleotides: TGTGCCACCTCGTCGCTAGCGGGTACCACAGATACGCAGTATTTT. The full variable domain, in which reference TRBV19 and TRBJ2-3 provide the parts outside the CDR3, is DGGITQSPKYLFRKEGQNVTLSCEQNLNHDAMYWYRQDPGQGLRLIYYSQIVNDFQKGDIAEGYSVSREKKESFPLTVTSAQKNPTAFYLCATSSLAGTTDTQYFGPGTRLTVL.

The gene calls are TRBV18 and TRBJ2-7, with D maybe TRBD1 (5 bases). Trimming cost V 4 bases and J 7 bases, with 11 bases left between them. Germline V CDR1 and CDR2: KGHSH, LQKENI. CDR3 length: 12 residues. The chain's CDR3 is CASSRDSGEQYF. The CDR3 DNA is TGTGCCAGCTCACGCGACTCAGGGGAGCAGTACTTC.

The gene calls are TRBV14 and TRBJ2-5; a possible D gene is TRBD1 (5 bases). The CDR3 loop spans 15 amino acids. The V and J ends lost 1 base and 0 bases respectively, with 9 bases between them. Germline CDR1 SGHDN, CDR2 FVKESK. The CDR3 is CASSQAAGYQETQYF. The CDR3 nucleotides read TGTGCCAGCAGCCAAGCGGCAGGGTACCAAGAGACCCAGTACTTC.

This rearrangement joins TRBV30 to TRBJ1-2; D is undetermined. The germline gives CDR1 GTSNPN, CDR2 SVGIG (reference sequence). The CDR3 spans 13 residues. V was trimmed by 0 bases and J by 7 bases, leaving 12 bases between them. The chain's CDR3 is CAWSVKAEGGYTF. The CDR3 DNA follows: TGTGCCTGGAGTGTCAAGGCAGAGGGTGGCTACACCTTC.

The V call is TRBV28, the J call TRBJ1-1; D uncertain. Germline loops: CDR1 MDHEN, CDR2 SYDVKM. Trimming removed 6 bases at V and 6 bases at J, with 14 bases between. CDR3 length: 13 amino acids. CDR3 residues: CASSRGLEAEAFF. In nucleotides, the CDR3 is TGTGCCAGCAGCCGAGGGTTAGAAGCTGAAGCTTTCTTT.

The V and J genes are TRBV14 and TRBJ1-3; 9 bases align to TRBD1. This CDR3 has 15 amino acids. Germline lookup yields CDR1 SGHDN and CDR2 FVKESK. J lost 5 bases, V lost 4 bases, and 6 bases had no gene match. CDR3 sequence: CASSPPGQGRNTIYF. The CDR3 nucleotides are TGTGCCAGCAGCCCACCGGGACAGGGACGAAACACCATATATTTT.

This chain links TRBV18 with TRBJ2-3; D gene uncertain. Deletions cut 3 bases from V and 2 bases from J, with 3 bases between. The V gene's germline CDR1 is KGHSH and CDR2 LQKENI. The CDR3 runs to 12 residues. CDR3 loop: CASSPNTDTQYF. The CDR3 DNA sequence: TGTGCCAGCTCACCTAACACAGATACGCAGTATTTT.

The genes are TRBV5-1 and TRBJ2-1; TRBD2 agrees at 7 bases. This CDR3 region has 16 residues. CDR1 is SGHRS, CDR2 YFSETQ, per germline. Losses at the gene ends were 0 bases for V and 5 bases for J; bases not matched to a gene: 8. The CDR3 DNA follows: TGCGCCAGCAGCTTGGATAGGCTAGCGGTAGACAATGAGCAGTTCTTC. Amino acid sequence: CASSLDRLAVDNEQFF. Looking up the rest from reference TRBV5-1 and TRBJ2-1 gives the full variable domain: KAGVTQTPRYLIKTRGQQVTLSCSPISGHRSVSWYQQTPGQGLQFLFEYFSETQRNKGNFPGRFSGRQFSNSRSEMNVSTLELGDSALYLCASSLDRLAVDNEQFFGPGTRLTVL.

The chain combines TRBV5-1 with TRBJ2-5; D is possibly TRBD2 (5 bases). The V end lost 2 bases, the J end lost 0 bases, and 8 bases lay between the germline ends. The CDR3 contains 14 residues. In germline, CDR1 is SGHRS, CDR2 YFSETQ. The chain's CDR3 is CASSLSGHQETQYF. The CDR3 nucleotides are TGCGCCAGCAGCTTAAGCGGACACCAAGAGACCCAGTACTTC.

Comment on this clone: This CDR3 is also generated by other DNA sequences in the sample. V and J are TRBV9 and TRBJ2-7; 9 bases match TRBD2. The CDR3 has 15 amino acids. The germline V gene has CDR1 SGDLS and CDR2 YYNGEE. V trimming: 0 bases; J trimming: 3 bases; junction bases outside the gene matches: 4. The CDR3 reads CASSVGLADHYEQYF. CDR3 in DNA: TGTGCCAGCAGCGTAGGACTAGCGGACCACTACGAGCAGTACTTC.

The rearrangement uses TRBV6-5 and TRBJ1-4; 10 bases match TRBD1. The V gene end was trimmed by 6 bases and the J gene end by 1 base; junction bases not matched to a gene: 2. Germline V CDR1 and CDR2: MNHEY, SVGAGI. The CDR3 loop spans 15 amino acids. The CDR3 region has the DNA TGTGCCAGCAGCAGGACAGGGGGAACTAATGAAAAACTGTTTTTT. Translated: CASSRTGGTNEKLFF.

This clone appeared a single time. The chain joins TRBV6-5 to TRBJ2-3; 8 bases map to TRBD1. The ends lost 2 bases at V and 0 bases at J; junction bases unmatched: 1. The length of the CDR3 is 15 residues. The germline V gene encodes CDR1 MNHEY and CDR2 SVGAGI. The CDR3 region has the DNA TGTGCCAGCAGTTACCAGGGGGCTAGCACAGATACGCAGTATTTT. Translated, it gives CASSYQGASTDTQYF.

The CDR3 here is CASSTMDRGNTEAFF. The CDR3 nucleotides read TGTGCCAGTAGTACCATGGACAGGGGGAACACTGAAGCTTTCTTT. V usage is TRBV19 and J usage is TRBJ1-1, with TRBD1 identical over 9 bases. J gave up 1 base and V 4 bases, and 4 bases lay outside the gene matches. This CDR3 has 15 residues. The germline V gene encodes CDR1 LNHDA and CDR2 SQIVND (reference sequence).

The chain links TRBV27 to TRBJ2-5; possibly TRBD1 for D (6 bases). The germline gives CDR1 MNHEY, CDR2 SMNVEV (reference sequence). Trimming shortened V by 5 bases and J by 5 bases, and 18 bases separated the two germline ends. The CDR3 runs 15 residues. In nucleotides, the CDR3 is TGTGCCAGCAGTCCCCGGGTCCAGGGGTGGGAGACCCAGTACTTC. Translating gives CASSPRVQGWETQYF.

The chain uses TRBV7-6 and TRBJ2-5, with 7 bases lining up with TRBD2. The V segment lost 2 bases and the J segment 3 bases; nucleotides outside the gene matches: 3. This CDR3 region has 14 residues. Germline loops: CDR1 SGHVS, CDR2 FNYEAQ. DNA of the CDR3: TGTGCCAGCAGCTTATTTGGGGGGGAAGAGACCCAGTACTTC. This translates into CASSLFGGEETQYF. The whole variable domain, filled in from reference TRBV7-6 and TRBJ2-5, reads GAGVSQSPRYKVTKRGQDVALRCDPISGHVSLYWYRQALGQGPEFLTYFNYEAQQDKSGLPNDRFSAERPEGSISTLTIQRTEQRDSAMYRCASSLFGGEETQYFGPGTRLLVL.